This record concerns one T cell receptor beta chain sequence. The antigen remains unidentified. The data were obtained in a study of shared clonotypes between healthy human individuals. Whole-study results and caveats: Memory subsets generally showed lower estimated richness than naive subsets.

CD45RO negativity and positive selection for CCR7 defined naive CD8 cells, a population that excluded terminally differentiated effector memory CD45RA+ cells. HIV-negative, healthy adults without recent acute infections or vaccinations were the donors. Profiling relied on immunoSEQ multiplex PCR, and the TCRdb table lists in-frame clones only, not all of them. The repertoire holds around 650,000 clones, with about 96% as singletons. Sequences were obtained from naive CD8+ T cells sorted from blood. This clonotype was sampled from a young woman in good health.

In DNA form, the CDR3 reads TGTGCCAGCTCACTAAAATCCGGGACTAGCGGATCCTACGAGCAGTACTTC. This codes for CASSLKSGTSGSYEQYF. The genes are TRBV18 and TRBJ2-7, with 11 bases aligning to TRBD2. Germline lookup yields CDR1 KGHSH and CDR2 LQKENI. This CDR3 region has 17 residues. The J segment lost 1 base and the V segment lost 4 bases, leaving 9 bases of the junction unmatched.